Listed here are 17 T cell receptor beta chains from one sample, sequenced in a study of shared clonotypes between healthy human individuals. Clones were read by immunoSEQ multiplex PCR, and TCRdb kept only the in-frame ones, dropping some. Of hundreds of thousands of clones detected, around 96% appear once; the ten largest clones hold approximately 0.06%. What was sequenced was naive CD4+ T cells sorted from blood. Subset reported: CD45RA+ positively selected. The receptors originated from a woman younger than 45 in good health.

This chain uses TRBV20-1 with TRBJ1-1, with D unresolved. V was shortened by 2 bases and J by 10 bases, with 11 bases between the two germline ends. This CDR3 has 11 residues. Germline V CDR1 and CDR2: DFQATT, SNEGSKA (reference sequence). The CDR3 loop is CSARSAGGAFF. Here the CDR3 DNA reads TGCAGTGCTAGATCGGCAGGCGGAGCTTTCTTT.

The CDR3 DNA reads TGTGCCAGCAGTTTACATACGGGAGGTTCCTACAATGAGCAGTTCTTC. It yields the protein CASSLHTGGSYNEQFF. The chain couples TRBV28 to TRBJ2-1; 7 positions agree with TRBD2. Germline assignment: CDR1 MDHEN and CDR2 SYDVKM. CDR3 length: 16 amino acids. The V and J ends lost 2 bases and 1 base, in that order; junction bases with no gene match: 5.

The V gene is TRBV4-1, the J gene TRBJ1-3, with 7 nucleotides matching TRBD1. The junction had 6 bases not matched to a gene; V was cut back by 4 bases and J by 0 bases. CDR3 size: 16 residues. Germline V gene lookup returns CDR1 MGHRA and CDR2 YSYEKL. The CDR3 nucleotides are TGCGCCAGCAGCCCTTTGGGACAGCCCTCTGGAAACACCATATATTTT. Residues: CASSPLGQPSGNTIYF.

The chain employs TRBV2 and TRBJ2-3; D might be TRBD1 (5 bases). Germline CDR1 is SNHLY and CDR2 is FYNNEI. The germline V and J ends were trimmed by 8 bases and 0 bases, with 18 bases remaining between them. The CDR3 covers 16 residues. The CDR3 protein is CASESHLTASTDTQYF. CDR3 nucleotides: TGTGCCAGCGAAAGCCATTTGACAGCTAGCACAGATACGCAGTATTTT. The full variable domain, with the rest looked up from reference TRBV2 and TRBJ2-3, is EPEVTQTPSHQVTQMGQEVILRCVPISNHLYFYWYRQILGQKVEFLVSFYNNEISEKSEIFDDQFSVERPDGSNFTLKIRSTKLEDSAMYFCASESHLTASTDTQYFGPGTRLTVL.

The V gene is TRBV5-1, the J gene TRBJ1-4, with D unresolved. CDR1 is SGHRS and CDR2 is YFSETQ in the germline V gene. The germline V and J ends were trimmed by 2 bases and 8 bases, with 16 bases remaining between them. The length of the CDR3 is 15 residues. Here the CDR3 reads CASSFVAEPKEKLFF. CDR3 nucleotide sequence: TGCGCCAGCAGCTTCGTAGCTGAACCGAAAGAAAAACTGTTTTTT.

V gene TRBV19 combines with J gene TRBJ1-1; D gene uncertain. Germline lookup yields CDR1 LNHDA and CDR2 SQIVND (reference sequence). Trimming took 6 bases from V and 5 from J, leaving 7 bases between them. The CDR3 has 11 amino acids. The CDR3 region has the DNA TGTGCCAGTAGGGACGTGACTGAAGCTTTCTTT. As protein: CASRDVTEAFF.

The chain joins TRBV30 to TRBJ2-5, with D possibly being TRBD2 (5 bases). The CDR3 runs 11 residues. V lost 4 bases to trimming and J lost 4 bases, with 7 bases between them. The germline V gene encodes CDR1 GTSNPN and CDR2 SVGIG (reference sequence). CDR3 in DNA: TGTGCCTGGAACAGCGGAGAGACCCAGTACTTC. It codes for CAWNSGETQYF.

This chain joins TRBV19 and TRBJ2-1, with D perhaps TRBD1 or TRBD2 (5 bases each). Trimming shortened V by 7 bases and J by 2 bases, and 12 bases separated the two germline ends. The germline V gene encodes CDR1 LNHDA and CDR2 SQIVND (reference sequence). The CDR3 is 14 amino acids. CDR3 bases: TGTGCCAGTAAAGGGCAGGGAGCCTACAATGAGCAGTTCTTC. This translates into CASKGQGAYNEQFF.

The rearrangement uses TRBV5-1 and TRBJ2-5; no clear D. The CDR3 runs to 13 residues. Germline V lookup: CDR1 SGHRS, CDR2 YFSETQ. The V end lost 0 bases, the J end lost 5 bases, and 8 bases lay between the germline ends. The CDR3 bases are TGCGCCAGCAGCTTGGACGGCCGGGAGACCCAGTACTTC. This gives the protein CASSLDGRETQYF.

This clone has a single count. This sequence joins TRBV7-2 and TRBJ2-7; D possibly corresponds to TRBD2 (5 bases). Trimming left V 2 bases short and J 0 bases short, with 11 bases between. The germline gives CDR1 SGHTA, CDR2 FQGNSA. The CDR3 is 15 residues long. The CDR3 reads CASSLRAASSYEQYF. DNA for the CDR3: TGTGCCAGCAGCTTAAGAGCGGCCAGCTCCTACGAGCAGTACTTC.

The V gene is TRBV30, the J gene TRBJ2-1, with a weak D call TRBD1 (6 bases). Germline CDR1 reads GTSNPN; CDR2 reads SVGIG (reference sequence). The CDR3 length is 11 residues. V lost 0 bases, J lost 16 bases, and 13 bases lay in between. Here the CDR3 DNA reads TGTGCCTGGAGTGTAACAGGGCGATGTTTCTTC. Translated, it gives CAWSVTGRCFF.

This clone came up once. The DNA for the CDR3 is TGTGCCAGCAGCCCTGGACTAGCGATCGAGCAGTACTTC. Its protein is CASSPGLAIEQYF. V gene TRBV5-4 combines with J gene TRBJ2-5; 9 nucleotides agree with TRBD2. Judging by the DNA end, TRBJ2-7 fits better; the J call may be wrong. The germline V gene has CDR1 SGHNT and CDR2 YYREEE (reference sequence). The CDR3 contains 13 residues.

CDR3 amino acids: CAISERKTEAFF. DNA of the CDR3: TGTGCCATCAGTGAGAGGAAAACTGAAGCTTTCTTT. The rearrangement uses TRBV10-3 and TRBJ1-1; D unclear. V gave up 2 bases and J gave up 5 bases, with 6 bases separating them. The CDR3 is 12 residues long. Germline V gene data show CDR1 as ENHRY and CDR2 as SYGVKD.

This clone was recorded only once. This rearrangement joins TRBV27 to TRBJ2-1, with 11 bases fitting TRBD2. The CDR3 loop spans 16 amino acids. V trimming: 4 bases; J trimming: 6 bases; junction bases outside the gene matches: 8. Germline V gene lookup returns CDR1 MNHEY and CDR2 SMNVEV (reference sequence). CDR3 coding DNA: TGTGCCAGCAGTTCTAAACTAGCGGGAGTAGGCAATGAGCAGTTCTTC. Protein product: CASSSKLAGVGNEQFF.

The chain links TRBV19 to TRBJ1-1; TRBD1 might be the D (6 bases). In germline, CDR1 is LNHDA, CDR2 SQIVND (reference sequence). Trimming removed 5 bases from V and 3 bases from J, with 13 bases in between. The CDR3 runs to 14 residues. The CDR3 DNA reads TGTGCCAGTAGTTTAAGGGGGGGAGACACTGAAGCTTTCTTT. Encoded protein: CASSLRGGDTEAFF.

In the case of this clone: The same CDR3 can be traced to other DNA sequences in this sample. This chain joins TRBV5-1 and TRBJ1-1, with D possibly matching TRBD1 (6 bases). Trimming shortened V by 2 bases and J by 0 bases, and 8 bases separated the two germline ends. The germline V gene encodes CDR1 SGHRS and CDR2 YFSETQ. The CDR3 is made up of 14 amino acids. CDR3 region: CASSLQGMNTEAFF. In DNA, the CDR3 is TGCGCCAGCAGCTTACAGGGCATGAACACTGAAGCTTTCTTT.

The genes are TRBV11-3 and TRBJ2-2; a weak D match, TRBD2 (5 bases). Trimming stripped 1 base from V and 7 bases from J, with 10 bases between. The CDR3 loop spans 14 amino acids. From germline, CDR1 is SGHNT and CDR2 YENEEA. CDR3 loop: CASSLVSGIGELFF. DNA for the CDR3: TGTGCCAGCAGCTTAGTGTCCGGGATCGGGGAGCTGTTTTTT.